Following are 13 T cell receptor beta chains from one sample sequenced in a study of blood T cell repertoires in COVID-19. Sequencing was performed with immunoSEQ multiplex PCR; in TCRdb, only in-frame clones are kept and a portion is missing. Of about 130,000 clones listed, around 85% were seen once; the top ten hold around 8.4%. The material sequenced was PBMCs or T cells enriched from blood (not recorded which). The receptors come from a man aged 45-65 years who had recovered from COVID-19.

This chain connects TRBV6-5 to TRBJ2-5; possibly TRBD2 for D (6 bases). The length of the CDR3 is 13 residues. The germline V gene has CDR1 MNHEY and CDR2 SVGAGI. The V gene lost 6 bases and the J gene lost 5 bases, with 13 bases spanning the gap. The CDR3 loop reads CASRVPAGETQYF. CDR3 DNA sequence: TGTGCCAGCAGGGTCCCGGCGGGGGAGACCCAGTACTTC.

The chain combines TRBV2 with TRBJ1-1, with 9 bases aligning to TRBD1. Germline V gene data show CDR1 as SNHLY and CDR2 as FYNNEI. V shed 6 bases and J 5 bases; nucleotides not matched to a gene: 7. This CDR3 is 14 amino acids long. The CDR3, as DNA: TGTGCCAGCAGGTTTGACAGGGGGAGTACTGAAGCTTTCTTT. It encodes CASRFDRGSTEAFF.

This rearrangement joins TRBV2 to TRBJ2-5; D might be TRBD1 (6 bases). Germline-derived CDR1 and CDR2 are SNHLY and FYNNEI. This CDR3 contains 14 residues. V was trimmed by 7 bases and J by 0 bases, leaving 12 bases between them. The CDR3 here is CASTLGQYQETQYF. The CDR3 nucleotides are TGTGCCAGCACCCTAGGACAGTACCAAGAGACCCAGTACTTC.

This clone was seen once. This chain links TRBV27 with TRBJ1-3; 9 nucleotides align to TRBD1. The CDR3 covers 17 residues. Unmatched junction bases numbered 6, after V lost 3 bases and J lost 0 bases. Germline CDR1 and CDR2: MNHEY and SMNVEV (reference sequence). For the CDR3, the DNA is TGTGCCAGCAGTTTCTCGAAGACAGGGGGCTCTGGAAACACCATATATTTT. It codes for CASSFSKTGGSGNTIYF.

The chain employs TRBV2 and TRBJ2-3, with 7 bases matching TRBD1. This CDR3 comprises 14 residues. Germline V gives CDR1 SNHLY, CDR2 FYNNEI. Trimming cost V 5 bases and J 1 base; bases outside gene matches: 3. The CDR3 DNA follows: TGTGCCAGCAGTAAGACAGGGCGCACAGATACGCAGTATTTT. Translation: CASSKTGRTDTQYF.

This clone has a handful of counts. The chain uses TRBV7-6 and TRBJ1-1, with D maybe TRBD1 (6 bases). The CDR3 spans 14 residues. The germline V and J ends were trimmed by 0 bases and 1 base, with 6 bases remaining between them. From germline, CDR1 is SGHVS and CDR2 FNYEAQ. The CDR3 nucleotides read TGTGCCAGCAGCTTAGCGGACAGGAACACTGAAGCTTTCTTT. It is translated as CASSLADRNTEAFF.

The chain joins TRBV7-4 to TRBJ1-5; D unclear. The CDR3 consists of 18 residues. The ends were cut back, 2 bases at V and 3 bases at J, with 20 bases in the middle. From germline, CDR1 is SGHVT and CDR2 SQSDAQ. CDR3 sequence reads: CASSLMARQMDYNQPQHF. CDR3 nucleotides: TGTGCCAGCAGCTTAATGGCGCGGCAGATGGATTACAATCAGCCCCAGCATTTT.

For this clone: Other DNA sequences of this sample code for an identical CDR3. V usage is TRBV7-2 and J usage is TRBJ2-7, with 8 positions matching TRBD1. The germline CDR1 and CDR2 sequences are SGHTA and FQGNSA. The CDR3 covers 13 residues. The ends lost 1 base at V and 4 bases at J; junction bases unmatched: 0. CDR3 sequence (DNA): TGTGCCAGCAGCTTAGACAGGGGGTACGAGCAGTACTTC. Translation: CASSLDRGYEQYF. The full variable domain, with the rest looked up from reference TRBV7-2 and TRBJ2-7, is GAGVSQSPSNKVTEKGKDVELRCDPISGHTALYWYRQSLGQGLEFLIYFQGNSAPDKSGLPSDRFSAERTGGSVSTLTIQRTQQEDSAVYLCASSLDRGYEQYFGPGTRLTVT.

This clone was counted only a few times. This sequence joins TRBV5-1 and TRBJ1-4; D unclear. Trimming left V 0 bases short and J 7 bases short, with 13 bases between. The CDR3 has 15 residues. In germline, CDR1 is SGHRS, CDR2 YFSETQ. CDR3 protein: CASSLAGFGSEKLFF. CDR3 DNA: TGCGCCAGCAGCTTGGCGGGCTTTGGGAGTGAAAAACTGTTTTTT.

The rearrangement uses TRBV10-3 and TRBJ1-6, with TRBD1 identical over 9 bases. The germline CDR1 and CDR2 sequences are ENHRY and SYGVKD. The CDR3 runs 15 residues. V shed 3 bases, J shed 5 bases, and the junction held 2 bases outside the gene matches. The CDR3 loop is CAISDGQGNNSPLHF. CDR3 nucleotides: TGTGCCATCAGTGACGGACAGGGGAATAATTCACCCCTCCACTTT.

This chain links TRBV28 with TRBJ2-5, with D perhaps TRBD2 (5 bases). The CDR3 has 14 amino acids. Looked up from germline, CDR1 is MDHEN and CDR2 is SYDVKM. The V end lost 1 base, the J end lost 5 bases, and 11 bases lay between the germline ends. CDR3 loop: CASSLLGRGETQYF. DNA for the CDR3: TGTGCCAGCAGTTTATTAGGGAGAGGTGAGACCCAGTACTTC.

The chain carries TRBV29-1 and TRBJ2-4; D gene uncertain. Looked up from germline, CDR1 is SQVTM and CDR2 is ANQGSEA. The CDR3 covers 12 residues. Deletions cut 7 bases from V and 2 bases from J, with 9 bases between. CDR3 coding DNA: TGCAGCGGTGGGCGCACCAAAAACATTCAGTACTTC. Its protein is CSGGRTKNIQYF.

This clone was detected once. The chain has TRBV11-2 and TRBJ2-7; a weak D match, TRBD1 (6 bases). The CDR3 consists of 14 residues. Germline CDR1 reads SGHAT; CDR2 reads FQNNGV. Trimming left V 0 bases short and J 3 bases short, with 9 bases between. CDR3 nucleotides: TGTGCCAGCAGCTTAGACCGGGACAACTACGAGCAGTACTTC. This codes for CASSLDRDNYEQYF.